The 14 T cell receptor beta chains given below trace back to one sample, sequenced in a study of tumor-infiltrating lymphocytes in primary liver carcinoma. Constant-region priming of 500 ng total RNA yielded TCR beta cDNA. Researchers made the TCR beta libraries by running three nested multiplex PCR rounds with slightly modified ARM-PCR. Forward primers for TRBV1-TRBV30 and a C-beta reverse primer served the first two PCR rounds, at about 11 cycles each. TCRdb independently ran MiXCR on the multiplex PCR reads; one entry per CDR3 protein. The data show around 190,000 distinct CDR3 sequences, around four fifths seen once. Between about 17 and 34 mg of unsorted bulk tissue served as the source from which RNA and DNA were co-extracted. Sequenced input: tumor tissue from primary liver carcinoma. The receptors shown here come from a man aged 40-50 years with primary liver carcinoma and hepatitis B virus infection.

In regard to this clonotype: The conserved final phenylalanine or tryptophan is absent from the CDR3, which likely points to a read error. The limits of the CDR3 on the DNA are not certain, so only TCRdb's listed CDR3 is given. The rearrangement uses TRBV29-1 and TRBJ2-3; the D segment call TRBD1 is taken from the table without a DNA check. Germline V gene data show CDR1 as SQVTM and CDR2 as ANQGSEA. The length of the CDR3 is 14 amino acids, counting both ends. CDR3 sequence: CSVSGTGTSDTHYL.

Concerning this clonotype itself: A much larger clonotype is one base distant, so this may be a read error. V usage is TRBV7-9 and J usage is TRBJ1-2; D is unresolved. The CDR3 spans 10 residues. Germline CDR1 and CDR2: SEHNR and FQNEAQ (reference sequence). The CDR3: CASSLLATPF. CDR3 sequence (DNA): TGTGCCAGCAGCTTACTCGCCACGCCCTTC.

This clonotype was seen just once. Mismatch with germline at one junction end may stem from a read error. This sequence joins TRBV12-3 or TRBV12-4 and TRBJ2-1; D not certain. CDR3 length equals 12 residues. The CDR3 nucleotides read TGTGCCAGCGGTTTACTGGGCAATGAGGAGTTCTTC. This encodes CASGLLGNEEFF.

Notes on this clonotype: A much larger clonotype is one base distant, so this may be a read error. V is TRBV7-9 and J is TRBJ2-3; 11 bases line up with TRBD1. Germline assignment: CDR1 SEHNR and CDR2 FQNEAQ (reference sequence). This CDR3 has 15 residues. In nucleotides, the CDR3 is TGTGACAGCACTGATCCGGGACAGGGGGTCGAGACGCAGTATTTT. It translates to CDSTDPGQGVETQYF. Full variable domain (rest looked up from reference TRBV7-9 and TRBJ2-3): DTGVSQNPRHKITKRGQNVTFRCDPISEHNRLYWYRQTLGQGPEFLTYFQNEAQLEKSRLLSDRFSAERPKGSFSTLEIQRTEQGDSAMYLCDSTDPGQGVETQYFGPGTRLTVL.

On this clonotype: One end of the junction is discordant with germline, which a read error may explain. The CDR3 nucleotides read TGTGCCAGCAGTGCCCCCGGGAGTAGACGCAACGAGCATTACTTC. Protein sequence: CASSAPGSRRNEHYF. V gene TRBV5-4 combines with J gene TRBJ2-7; D is possibly TRBD2 (6 bases). This CDR3 spans 15 amino acids. Germline-derived CDR1 and CDR2 are SGHNT and YYREEE (reference sequence). The whole variable domain, filled in from reference TRBV5-4 and TRBJ2-7, reads ETGVTQSPTHLIKTRGQQVTLRCSSQSGHNTVSWYQQALGQGPQFIFQYYREEENGRGNFPPRFSGLQFPNYSSELNVNALELDDSALYLCASSAPGSRRNEHYFGPGTRLTVT.

This clonotype has just one count. A junction boundary mismatches the germline segment, possibly from a read error. V usage is TRBV6-6 and J usage is TRBJ2-3, with 8 bases fitting TRBD1. Germline CDR1 MNHNY, CDR2 SVGAGI (reference sequence). The CDR3 has 14 residues. CDR3 coding DNA: TGTGCCAGCAGGTCTACAGGGGGTGGAGATACCCAGTGTTTT. It specifies CASRSTGGGDTQCF.

About this clonotype: It is likely a read error, because the conserved phenylalanine at the end of the CDR3 is missing. The chain carries TRBV29-1 and TRBJ2-5; the match to TRBD1 covers 10 bases. Germline V gene sequence: CDR1 SQVTM, CDR2 ANQGSEA. The CDR3 length is 16 residues. After removal of 7 bases from V and 6 bases from J, the junction contained 17 bases not matched to a gene. The DNA of the CDR3 is TGCAGCGCCCAAGGTCCCGGGACAGGGGACATGAAGACCCAGTACATC. Translated, it gives CSAQGPGTGDMKTQYI.

As for this clonotype: One end of the junction does not line up with germline, which may come from a read error. The chain recombines TRBV29-1 with TRBJ2-5; D may be TRBD2 (5 bases). Germline CDR1 reads SQVTM; CDR2 reads ANQGSEA. The CDR3 contains 12 residues. Here the CDR3 reads CSVLTSGEAQYF. The CDR3, as DNA: TGCAGCGTTCTTACAAGCGGAGAGGCCCAGTACTTC.

Concerning this clonotype: The junction departs from germline at one end; a sequencing error may be responsible. V gene TRBV29-1 combines with J gene TRBJ2-2; weak D call: TRBD2 (6 bases). Germline V gives CDR1 SQVTM, CDR2 ANQGSEA. The CDR3 totals 15 residues. The CDR3 coding sequence is TGCAGCGCGTCGGTAGCTGGAGGGCGGACCGGGGAGCTGGTTTTT. It yields the protein CSASVAGGRTGELVF.

Turning to this clonotype: At one of its ends the junction is not consistent with the germline gene, which may arise from a read error. The rearrangement joins TRBV11-1 to TRBJ2-4, with TRBD2 matching over 7 bases. Per germline, CDR1 SGHAT and CDR2 FQDESV (reference sequence). The CDR3 has 17 amino acids. CDR3 DNA: TGTGCCAGCAGCCGTCCCGGGACTACCGGGACCAAAATCATTCAGTACTTC. This codes for CASSRPGTTGTKIIQYF. Using reference TRBV11-1 and TRBJ2-4 for the parts outside the CDR3, the full variable domain is EAEVAQSPRYKITEKSQAVAFWCDPISGHATLYWYRQILGQGPELLVQFQDESVVDDSQLPKDRFSAERLKGVDSTLKIQPAELGDSAMYLCASSRPGTTGTKIIQYFGAGTRLSVL.

Concerning this clonotype itself: Mismatch with germline at one junction end may stem from a read error. This chain joins TRBV6-1 and TRBJ2-6; D gene ambiguous. The length of the CDR3 is 17 residues. CDR1 MNHNS and CDR2 SASEGT come from the germline V gene. The CDR3 here is CASSARVTISGANVLTF. The CDR3 DNA follows: TGTGCCAGTAGTGCCCGGGTCACAATCTCTGGGGCCAACGTCCTGACTTTC.

Concerning this clonotype itself: The CDR3 ends on some other residue instead of the conserved phenylalanine or tryptophan, so this is likely a read error. The chain uses TRBV29-1 and TRBJ2-1; TRBD1 is a possible D gene (5 bases). In germline, CDR1 is SQVTM, CDR2 ANQGSEA. This CDR3 region has 10 residues. The CDR3 reads CCILDSEQFL. Here the CDR3 DNA reads TGCTGCATTCTTGACAGCGAGCAGTTCTTA.

This clonotype appeared a single time. With a much larger clone just one base away, this may be a read error. CDR3 residues: CASSFTGTTYDEQFF. As DNA, the CDR3 is TGTGCCAGCAGTTTTACCGGGACTACCTACGATGAGCAGTTCTTC. This sequence joins TRBV12-3 or TRBV12-4 and TRBJ2-1, with TRBD2 identical over 7 bases. This CDR3 comprises 15 residues.

Details on this clonotype: One end of the junction is discordant with germline, which a read error may explain. The CDR3 is CASSLRAGPYEQHF. CDR3 DNA sequence: TGTGCCAGCAGTCTCAGGGCGGGTCCCTACGAGCAGCACTTC. The chain employs TRBV6-2 or TRBV6-3 and TRBJ2-7, with D perhaps assigned TRBD1 or TRBD2 (5 bases each). The CDR3 length is 14 residues. CDR1 and CDR2 from the germline V gene are MNHEY and SVGEGT.